A single sample is the source of the 9 T cell receptor beta chains below, sequenced in a study of PD-L1 blockade in urothelial cancer. Time point specified: peripheral blood 6 weeks after treatment start. Profiled with immunoSEQ multiplex PCR; TCRdb holds only in-frame clones, not every one. Of 48,000 or so clones listed, roughly 86% are singletons. The sample here was PBMCs, taken around atezolizumab (anti-PD-L1) treatment. The source of these receptors is a man aged 60 to 69 with urothelial cancer.

The genes are TRBV5-4 and TRBJ2-5; TRBD1 agrees at 7 bases. V lost 4 bases, J lost 1 base, and 10 bases stayed unmatched. Germline V gene lookup returns CDR1 SGHNT and CDR2 YYREEE (reference sequence). The CDR3 runs 16 residues. The CDR3 region is CASSKRWTGVQETQYF. CDR3 in DNA: TGTGCCAGCAGCAAGCGCTGGACAGGTGTCCAAGAGACCCAGTACTTC. The full variable domain, its missing parts supplied by reference TRBV5-4 and TRBJ2-5, is ETGVTQSPTHLIKTRGQQVTLRCSSQSGHNTVSWYQQALGQGPQFIFQYYREEENGRGNFPPRFSGLQFPNYSSELNVNALELDDSALYLCASSKRWTGVQETQYFGPGTRLLVL.

About this clone: Other DNA variants within this sample encode the same CDR3. The chain joins TRBV7-9 to TRBJ2-7; 7 bases align to TRBD1. J lost 5 bases, V lost 2 bases, and 3 bases had no gene match. Germline V CDR1 and CDR2: SEHNR, FQNEAQ (reference sequence). This CDR3 region has 13 residues. As DNA, the CDR3 is TGTGCCAGCAGCTTAACAGGGGCCCACGAGCAGTACTTC. Protein sequence: CASSLTGAHEQYF.

The rearrangement joins TRBV7-8 to TRBJ1-2, with D unclear. In germline, CDR1 is SGHVS, CDR2 FQNEAQ. V was trimmed by 5 bases and J by 5 bases, leaving 12 bases between them. CDR3 size: 13 residues. The CDR3 reads CASSLRIDYGYTF. The CDR3 DNA sequence: TGTGCCAGCAGCCTGCGCATTGATTATGGCTACACCTTC.

The chain carries TRBV4-2 and TRBJ1-2, with D hard to call. This CDR3 is 16 amino acids long. CDR1 is LGHNA, CDR2 YNFKEQ, per germline. The germline V and J ends were trimmed by 0 bases and 0 bases, with 11 bases remaining between them. The CDR3 spells CASSQDWTFSNYGYTF. The CDR3 DNA is TGTGCCAGCAGCCAAGATTGGACTTTTTCTAACTATGGCTACACCTTC.

The chain has TRBV9 and TRBJ2-1, with 7 bases lining up with TRBD1. With 4 bases clipped from V and 6 bases from J, the junction kept 7 bases outside the gene matches. The CDR3 has 14 residues. CDR1 SGDLS and CDR2 YYNGEE come from the germline V gene. In DNA form, the CDR3 reads TGTGCCAGCAGCACCTCGGGACAGTTCAATGAGCAGTTCTTC. It codes for CASSTSGQFNEQFF.

The rearrangement links TRBV28 to TRBJ2-7; D might be TRBD2 (5 bases). Germline assignment: CDR1 MDHEN and CDR2 SYDVKM. The CDR3 has 16 amino acids. The ends were cut back, 4 bases at V and 3 bases at J, with 19 bases in the middle. The CDR3 region has the DNA TGTGCCAGCAGTTCTTACTTGGGCCCCGGGGACTACGAGCAGTACTTC. This encodes CASSSYLGPGDYEQYF.

The chain links TRBV18 to TRBJ1-6; D uncertain. The CDR3 consists of 14 residues. Germline assignment: CDR1 KGHSH and CDR2 LQKENI. V dropped 6 bases and J dropped 2 bases, with 8 bases sitting between them. The CDR3, as DNA: TGTGCCAGCTCGACCCAGGCCTATAATTCACCCCTCCACTTT. Translated: CASSTQAYNSPLHF.

This chain joins TRBV6-1 and TRBJ2-7; tentatively, D is TRBD1 (6 bases). Deletions cut 3 bases from V and 0 bases from J, with 9 bases between. This CDR3 has 14 amino acids. Germline V gene sequence: CDR1 MNHNS, CDR2 SASEGT. The DNA of the CDR3 is TGTGCCAGCAGTGAGACAGGTGACTCCTACGAGCAGTACTTC. Translating it yields CASSETGDSYEQYF.

The V call is TRBV19, the J call TRBJ2-7; TRBD2 aligns across 9 bases. J gave up 4 bases and V 5 bases, and 9 bases lay outside the gene matches. The CDR3 length is 15 residues. Germline CDR1 and CDR2: LNHDA and SQIVND (reference sequence). CDR3 sequence: CASSETGGGVYEQYF. CDR3 DNA: TGTGCCAGTAGTGAGACTGGCGGGGGGGTATACGAGCAGTACTTC. The full variable domain, its missing parts supplied by reference TRBV19 and TRBJ2-7, is DGGITQSPKYLFRKEGQNVTLSCEQNLNHDAMYWYRQDPGQGLRLIYYSQIVNDFQKGDIAEGYSVSREKKESFPLTVTSAQKNPTAFYLCASSETGGGVYEQYFGPGTRLTVT.